Listed here are 8 T cell receptor beta chains from one sample, sequenced in a study of shared clonotypes between healthy human individuals (dated by TCRdb to 2018 to 2021). CD8 naive samples were obtained by positive selection for CCR7 among CD45RO-negative cells, yielding a CD45RA+CCR7+ population from which TemRA cells were excluded. Library creation used the immunoSEQ multiplex PCR assay. Imported from immuneACCESS, the table was reduced by TCRdb to in-frame sequences with V and J called. These copies leave out some clones; in studies compared against another copy, an unresolved V gene accounts for under half, and the cause of the remainder is not known. For this sample the table gives about 2.2 million clones, of which around 93% were detected only once. The leading ten clones occupy less than 2% of the sample. The sample comprised naive CD8+ T cells from PBMCs. The intended sense of this specimen's cell subset or site label: CD45RA+CCR7+. The receptors shown here come from a young man in good health. Some clones in this sample may be carry-over from other donors' samples.

The chain couples TRBV28 to TRBJ2-4, with D uncertain. This CDR3 region has 15 residues. Trimming took off 6 bases at V and 0 bases at J, with 12 bases between the two ends. The V gene's germline CDR1 is MDHEN and CDR2 SYDVKM. The CDR3 DNA reads TGTGCCAGCAGGTCTCCGTTGCCAGCCAAAAACATTCAGTACTTC. Protein: CASRSPLPAKNIQYF.

The chain joins TRBV27 to TRBJ1-5; D unclear. With 6 bases removed from V and 10 bases from J, the gap between germline ends came to 16 bases. This CDR3 has 13 residues. Germline assignment: CDR1 MNHEY and CDR2 SMNVEV (reference sequence). The CDR3 DNA sequence: TGTGCCAGCAGCCGCATAAGGATGGCACCCCAGCATTTT. Protein product: CASSRIRMAPQHF.

In the case of this clone: Other DNA sequences in the same sample also yield this CDR3. The chain employs TRBV27 and TRBJ1-3; D is ambiguous. CDR3 size: 14 residues. Germline lookup yields CDR1 MNHEY and CDR2 SMNVEV (reference sequence). Trimming took off 3 bases at V and 4 bases at J, with 10 bases between the two ends. CDR3 residues: CASSLQGAGNTIYF. In nucleotides, the CDR3 is TGTGCCAGCAGTTTGCAAGGCGCCGGAAACACCATATATTTT.

CDR3 nucleotide sequence: TGTGCCAGCAGTTACTCATTCGACAGGCTACGACAGCCCCAGCATTTT. Translation: CASSYSFDRLRQPQHF. The chain employs TRBV6-6 and TRBJ1-5; TRBD1 might be the D (6 bases). Germline CDR1 reads MNHNY; CDR2 reads SVGAGI (reference sequence). The CDR3 runs 16 residues. Trimming cost V 0 bases and J 7 bases, with 16 bases left between them.

The rearrangement links TRBV28 to TRBJ1-1; D is unresolved. The germline V gene encodes CDR1 MDHEN and CDR2 SYDVKM. Trimming left V 6 bases short and J 4 bases short, with 12 bases between. This CDR3 has 13 amino acids. The DNA for the CDR3 is TGTGCCAGCAGCCCCCCGCAGGTCACTGAAGCTTTCTTT. Translation: CASSPPQVTEAFF.

This clone was seen once. The CDR3 nucleotides read TGTGCCAGCAGACCTCCGACGGGACGGTCCGTCCTAAATCAGCCCCAGCATTTT. This translates into CASRPPTGRSVLNQPQHF. V is TRBV28 and J is TRBJ1-5, with D possibly TRBD1 on 5 matching bases. The CDR3 is 18 amino acids. With 6 bases removed from V and 4 bases from J, the gap between germline ends came to 25 bases. CDR1 and CDR2 (germline): MDHEN, SYDVKM.

V is TRBV28 and J is TRBJ1-5, with D uncertain. The length of the CDR3 is 10 residues. Germline V lookup: CDR1 MDHEN, CDR2 SYDVKM. V lost 5 bases, J lost 9 bases, and 5 bases lay in between. In DNA, the CDR3 is TGTGCCAGCAGTACCTCGCCCCAGCATTTT. Translating gives CASSTSPQHF.

J is TRBJ2-7 and V is TRBV10-1; 12 bases match TRBD2. The germline gives CDR1 WNHNN, CDR2 SYGVQD (reference sequence). CDR3 length: 15 amino acids. After removal of 3 bases from V and 3 bases from J, the junction contained 3 bases not matched to a gene. The CDR3 coding sequence is TGCGCCAGCAGTGACAGGACTAGCGGGATCTACGAGCAGTACTTC. Protein product: CASSDRTSGIYEQYF.